Described below is a single TCR beta chain sequence and its context. Its antigen remains unidentified. Germline-derived CDR1 and CDR2 are KGHSH and LQKENI. V lost 3 bases and J lost 2, with 11 bases in between. The CDR3 extends over 14 amino acids. Regarding time point: pretreatment peripheral blood. Patients in the study were battling locally advanced or metastatic urothelial carcinoma. These data come from a study of PD-L1 blockade in urothelial cancer. Across the whole study: Most patients, about 85% of the roughly 30, were males with bladder-origin cancer.

TCRdb's table, derived via immunoSEQ multiplex PCR, lists solely in-frame clones and lacks some. The sample yields around 71,000 clones, about 82% seen once. Study outcomes and limitations: A below-median TCR clonality in blood before treatment predicted better survival.

Here the sequenced sample was PBMCs, taken around atezolizumab (anti-PD-L1) treatment. The chain has TRBV18 and TRBJ2-7; possibly TRBD2 for D (6 bases). This TCR came from a man aged 35 to 55 with urothelial cancer. The CDR3 DNA is TGTGCCAGCTCACCCCAGGGAGGTGCCTACGAGCAGTACTTC. Protein product: CASSPQGGAYEQYF.